The clone carrying this T cell receptor beta chain occurred many times. What it binds is not known. This sample is part of a study of T cells after yellow fever vaccination. Notes on the study in general: Subsequent booster samples again held most clones from primary vaccination (approximately 95% CD4, about 90% CD8). The presence of abundant clonotypes contaminating from the bulk population was possible in FACS-sorted repertoires. Weaker overall was a secondary response that nonetheless peaked faster, on day 5 versus 15. Of the clonotypes, a small share occurred in both CD4 and CD8 compartments.

The CDR3 consists of 11 residues. Deletions cut 6 bases from V and 7 bases from J, with 9 bases between. TCRdb re-derived calls from the 5' RACE reads in MiXCR, one entry per CDR3 protein. Counted here are some 150,000 distinct CDR3 sequences, 6.6% occurring once; the ten biggest clones make up about 0.6%. This receptor was taken from a man in his thirties or forties who received the YFV17D yellow fever vaccine. Source: CD4+ T cells sorted from PBMCs, taken 10 days after the yellow fever booster vaccination. The genes are TRBV12-3 or TRBV12-4 and TRBJ1-2; D not resolved. The CDR3 is CASSAIGGYTF. CDR3 coding DNA: TGTGCCAGCAGCGCGATTGGTGGCTACACCTTC.